The T cell receptor (beta chain) described here comes from a study of blood T cell repertoires in COVID-19. Overall study: COVID-19 samples collected from the United States, Italy and Spain covered acute and convalescent phases. Sample material is recorded as cDNA or gDNA derived from T cells, B-cell-depleted T cells, or PBMCs.

The data were produced by immunoSEQ multiplex PCR, yet TCRdb's version contains in-frame clones alone and is incomplete. This sample yields roughly 340,000 clones, of which approximately 90% are seen a single time; over 0.95% belongs to the top ten. The CDR3 spans 16 residues. Germline V gene data show CDR1 as SGHVS and CDR2 as FQNEAQ. V gave up 4 bases and J gave up 0 bases; unmatched junction bases: 6. Membership in each cohort depended on participant-reported clinical history. This clone occurred a few times. Source material: PBMCs or T cells enriched from blood (not recorded which). The source is a man between 18 and 35 years old who had recovered from COVID-19. This chain uses TRBV7-8 with TRBJ1-1, with 9 bases aligning to TRBD1. The CDR3 loop reads CASSSGQGTLNTEAFF. The CDR3 DNA follows: TGTGCCAGCAGCTCCGGACAGGGGACTTTGAACACTGAAGCTTTCTTT.